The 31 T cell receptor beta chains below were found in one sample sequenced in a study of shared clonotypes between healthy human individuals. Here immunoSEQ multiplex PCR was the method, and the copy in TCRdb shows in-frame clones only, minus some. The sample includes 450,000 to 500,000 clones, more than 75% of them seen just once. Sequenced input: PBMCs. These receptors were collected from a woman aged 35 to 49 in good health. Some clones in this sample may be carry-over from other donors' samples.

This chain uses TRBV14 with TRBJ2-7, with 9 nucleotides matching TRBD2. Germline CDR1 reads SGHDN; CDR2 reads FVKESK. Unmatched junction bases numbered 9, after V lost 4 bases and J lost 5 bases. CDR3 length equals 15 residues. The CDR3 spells CASSRVAGAGHEQYF. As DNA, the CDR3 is TGTGCCAGCAGCCGGGTAGCGGGAGCCGGCCACGAGCAGTACTTC.

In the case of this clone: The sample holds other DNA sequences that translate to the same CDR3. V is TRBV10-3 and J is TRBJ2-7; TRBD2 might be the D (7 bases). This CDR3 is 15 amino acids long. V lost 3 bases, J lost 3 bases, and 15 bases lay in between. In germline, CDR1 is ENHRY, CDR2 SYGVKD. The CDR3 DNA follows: TGTGCCATCAGTGAAGTGCGGGGGCCCTACTACGAGCAGTACTTC. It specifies CAISEVRGPYYEQYF.

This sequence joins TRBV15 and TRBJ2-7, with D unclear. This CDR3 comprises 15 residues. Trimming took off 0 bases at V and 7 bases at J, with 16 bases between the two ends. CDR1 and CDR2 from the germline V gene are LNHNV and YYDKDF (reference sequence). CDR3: CATSRDPRPEGEQYF. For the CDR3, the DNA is TGTGCCACCAGCAGAGATCCCCGGCCCGAAGGGGAGCAGTACTTC. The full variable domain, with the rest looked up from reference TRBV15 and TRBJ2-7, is DAMVIQNPRYQVTQFGKPVTLSCSQTLNHNVMYWYQQKSSQAPKLLFHYYDKDFNNEADTPDNFQSRRPNTSFCFLDIRSPGLGDTAMYLCATSRDPRPEGEQYFGPGTRLTVT.

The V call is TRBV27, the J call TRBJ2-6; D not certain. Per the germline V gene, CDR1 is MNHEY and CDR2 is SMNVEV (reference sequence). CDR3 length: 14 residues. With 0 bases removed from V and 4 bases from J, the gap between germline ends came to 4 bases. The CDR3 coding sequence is TGTGCCAGCAGTTTATCGCGGGGGGCCAACGTCCTGACTTTC. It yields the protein CASSLSRGANVLTF. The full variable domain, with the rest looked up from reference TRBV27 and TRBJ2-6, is EAQVTQNPRYLITVTGKKLTVTCSQNMNHEYMSWYRQDPGLGLRQIYYSMNVEVTDKGDVPEGYKVSRKEKRNFPLILESPSPNQTSLYFCASSLSRGANVLTFGAGSRLTVL.

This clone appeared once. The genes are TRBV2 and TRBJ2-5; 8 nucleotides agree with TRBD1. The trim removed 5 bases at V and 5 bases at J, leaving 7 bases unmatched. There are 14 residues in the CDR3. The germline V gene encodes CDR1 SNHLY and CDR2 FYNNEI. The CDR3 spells CASSWAGGWETQYF. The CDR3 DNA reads TGTGCCAGCAGTTGGGCAGGGGGCTGGGAGACCCAGTACTTC.

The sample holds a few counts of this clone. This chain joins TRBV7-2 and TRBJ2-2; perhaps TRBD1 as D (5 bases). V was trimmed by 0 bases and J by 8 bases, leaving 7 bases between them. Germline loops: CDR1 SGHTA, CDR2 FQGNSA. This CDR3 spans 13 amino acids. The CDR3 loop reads CASSLARQGELFF. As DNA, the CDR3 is TGTGCCAGCAGCTTAGCGAGACAGGGGGAGCTGTTTTTT. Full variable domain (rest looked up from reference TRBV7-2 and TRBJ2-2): GAGVSQSPSNKVTEKGKDVELRCDPISGHTALYWYRQSLGQGLEFLIYFQGNSAPDKSGLPSDRFSAERTGGSVSTLTIQRTQQEDSAVYLCASSLARQGELFFGEGSRLTVL.

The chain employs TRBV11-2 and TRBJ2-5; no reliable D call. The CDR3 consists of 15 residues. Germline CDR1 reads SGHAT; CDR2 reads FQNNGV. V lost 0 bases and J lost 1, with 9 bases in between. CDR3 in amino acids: CASSLDPGPQETQYF. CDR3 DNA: TGTGCCAGCAGCTTAGACCCTGGGCCCCAAGAGACCCAGTACTTC. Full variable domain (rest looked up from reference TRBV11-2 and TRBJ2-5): EAGVAQSPRYKIIEKRQSVAFWCNPISGHATLYWYQQILGQGPKLLIQFQNNGVVDDSQLPKDRFSAERLKGVDSTLKIQPAKLEDSAVYLCASSLDPGPQETQYFGPGTRLLVL.

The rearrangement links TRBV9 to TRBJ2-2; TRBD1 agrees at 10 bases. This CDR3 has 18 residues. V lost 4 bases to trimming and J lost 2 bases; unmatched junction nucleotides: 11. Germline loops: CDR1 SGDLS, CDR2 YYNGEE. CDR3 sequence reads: CASSTGTGVAGNTGELFF. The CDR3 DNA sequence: TGTGCCAGCAGCACCGGGACAGGGGTAGCGGGTAACACCGGGGAGCTGTTTTTT.

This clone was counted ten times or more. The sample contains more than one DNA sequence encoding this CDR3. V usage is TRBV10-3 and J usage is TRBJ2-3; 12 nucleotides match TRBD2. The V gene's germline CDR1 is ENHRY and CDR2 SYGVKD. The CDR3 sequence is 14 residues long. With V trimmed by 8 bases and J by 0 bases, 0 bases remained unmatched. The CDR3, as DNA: TGTGCCATCGGGACTAGCGGGAGCACAGATACGCAGTATTTT. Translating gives CAIGTSGSTDTQYF.

The DNA of the CDR3 is TGTGCCAGCAGCTTGACGTCATTCACCGGGGAGCTGTTTTTT. Translating gives CASSLTSFTGELFF. V and J are TRBV5-4 and TRBJ2-2; D is undetermined. CDR1 and CDR2 from the germline V gene are SGHNT and YYREEE (reference sequence). CDR3 length: 14 amino acids. V lost 1 base, J lost 4 bases, and 8 bases lay in between.

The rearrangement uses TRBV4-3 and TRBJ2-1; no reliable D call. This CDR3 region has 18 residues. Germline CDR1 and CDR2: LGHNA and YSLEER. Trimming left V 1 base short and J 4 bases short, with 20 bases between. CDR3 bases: TGCGCCAGCAGCCAAGCCCCCCGTCCCAACTCCGTATACAATGAGCAGTTCTTC. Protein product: CASSQAPRPNSVYNEQFF.

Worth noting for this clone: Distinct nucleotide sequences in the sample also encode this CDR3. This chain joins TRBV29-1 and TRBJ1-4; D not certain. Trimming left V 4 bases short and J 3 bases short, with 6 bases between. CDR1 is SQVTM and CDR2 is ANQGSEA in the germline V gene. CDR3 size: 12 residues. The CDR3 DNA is TGCAGCGTTGCTCAGGCTAATGAAAAACTGTTTTTT. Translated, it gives CSVAQANEKLFF.

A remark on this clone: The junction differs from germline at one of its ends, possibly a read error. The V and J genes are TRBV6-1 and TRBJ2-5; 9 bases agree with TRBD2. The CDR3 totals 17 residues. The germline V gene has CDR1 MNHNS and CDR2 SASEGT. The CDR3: CASSERATGTSPEAQYF. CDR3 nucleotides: TGTGCCAGCAGTGAACGGGCCACCGGGACTAGCCCAGAGGCCCAGTACTTC.

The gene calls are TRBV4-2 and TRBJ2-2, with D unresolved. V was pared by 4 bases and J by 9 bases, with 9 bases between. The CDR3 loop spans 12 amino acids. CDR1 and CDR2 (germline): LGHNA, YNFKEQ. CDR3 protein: CASSPGSRELFF. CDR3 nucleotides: TGTGCCAGCAGCCCCGGTAGCCGGGAGCTGTTTTTT.

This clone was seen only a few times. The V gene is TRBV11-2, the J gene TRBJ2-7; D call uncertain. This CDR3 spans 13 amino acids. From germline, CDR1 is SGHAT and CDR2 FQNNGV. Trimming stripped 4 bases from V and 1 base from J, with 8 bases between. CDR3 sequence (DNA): TGTGCCAGCAGCTCTTCAGTTTCCTACGAGCAGTACTTC. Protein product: CASSSSVSYEQYF.

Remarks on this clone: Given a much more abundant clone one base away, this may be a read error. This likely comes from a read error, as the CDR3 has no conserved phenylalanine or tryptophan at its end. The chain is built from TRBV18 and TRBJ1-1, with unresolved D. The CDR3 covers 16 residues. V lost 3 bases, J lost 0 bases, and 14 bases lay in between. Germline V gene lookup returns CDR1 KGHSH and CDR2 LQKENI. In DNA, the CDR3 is TGTGCCAGCTCACCGACTGCCTTGACCGTGAACACTGAAGCTTTCCTT. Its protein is CASSPTALTVNTEAFL.

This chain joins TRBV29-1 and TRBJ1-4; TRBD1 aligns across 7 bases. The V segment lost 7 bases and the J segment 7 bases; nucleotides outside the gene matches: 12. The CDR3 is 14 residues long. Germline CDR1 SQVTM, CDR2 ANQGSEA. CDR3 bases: TGCAGCGCGCTTCCCGGGACAGAAGGTGAAAAACTGTTTTTT. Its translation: CSALPGTEGEKLFF.

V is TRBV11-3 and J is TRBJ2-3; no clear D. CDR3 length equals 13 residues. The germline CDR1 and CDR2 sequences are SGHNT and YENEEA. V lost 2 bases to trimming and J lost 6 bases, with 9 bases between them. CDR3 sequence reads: CASSLNQIDTQYF. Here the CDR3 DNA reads TGTGCCAGCAGCTTAAACCAAATCGATACGCAGTATTTT.

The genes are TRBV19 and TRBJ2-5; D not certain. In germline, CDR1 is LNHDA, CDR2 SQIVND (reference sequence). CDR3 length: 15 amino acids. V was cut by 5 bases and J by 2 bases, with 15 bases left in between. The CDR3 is CASSPSRAAQETQYF. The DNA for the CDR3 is TGTGCCAGTAGTCCCTCCCGGGCAGCACAAGAGACCCAGTACTTC.

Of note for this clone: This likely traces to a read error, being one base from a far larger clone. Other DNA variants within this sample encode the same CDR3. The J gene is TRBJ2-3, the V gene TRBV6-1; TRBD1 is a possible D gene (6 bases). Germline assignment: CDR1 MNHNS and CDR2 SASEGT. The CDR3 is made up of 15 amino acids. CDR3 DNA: TGTGCCAGCAGTGAAGGGGGAGTGGGGGCAGATACACAGTATTTT. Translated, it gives CASSEGGVGADTQYF.

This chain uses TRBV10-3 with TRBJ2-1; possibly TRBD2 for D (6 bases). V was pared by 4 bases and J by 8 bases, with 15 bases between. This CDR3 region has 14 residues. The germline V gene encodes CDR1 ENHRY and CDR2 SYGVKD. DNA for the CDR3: TGTGCCATCAGTGGGGGGGACCGGGTGGATGAGCAGTTCTTC. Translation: CAISGGDRVDEQFF.

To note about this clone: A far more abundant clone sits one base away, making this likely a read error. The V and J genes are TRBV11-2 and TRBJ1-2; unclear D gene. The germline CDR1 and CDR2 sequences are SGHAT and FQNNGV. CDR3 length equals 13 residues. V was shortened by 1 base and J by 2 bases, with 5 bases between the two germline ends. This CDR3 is CASSLAVNYGYTF. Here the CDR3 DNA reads TGTGCCAGCAGCTTAGCTGTAAACTATGGCTACACCTTC.

CDR3 nucleotide sequence: TGTGCCAGCAGCCTGCTGGGGACAGCGATCGAGCAGTACTTC. Translating gives CASSLLGTAIEQYF. The rearrangement joins TRBV11-2 to TRBJ2-7; 7 positions agree with TRBD1. Germline V gene lookup returns CDR1 SGHAT and CDR2 FQNNGV. The trim removed 5 bases at V and 6 bases at J, leaving 10 bases unmatched. The CDR3 extends over 14 amino acids.

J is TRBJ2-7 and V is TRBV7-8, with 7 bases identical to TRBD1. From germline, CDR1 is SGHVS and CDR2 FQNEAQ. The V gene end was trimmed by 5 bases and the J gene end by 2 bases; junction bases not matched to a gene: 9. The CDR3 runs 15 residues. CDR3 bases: TGTGCCAGCAGCGACGACAGGGAAATTCCCTACGAGCAGTACTTC. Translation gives CASSDDREIPYEQYF. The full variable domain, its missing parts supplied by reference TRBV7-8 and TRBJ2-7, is GAGVSQSPRYKVAKRGQDVALRCDPISGHVSLFWYQQALGQGPEFLTYFQNEAQLDKSGLPSDRFFAERPEGSVSTLKIQRTQQEDSAVYLCASSDDREIPYEQYFGPGTRLTVT.

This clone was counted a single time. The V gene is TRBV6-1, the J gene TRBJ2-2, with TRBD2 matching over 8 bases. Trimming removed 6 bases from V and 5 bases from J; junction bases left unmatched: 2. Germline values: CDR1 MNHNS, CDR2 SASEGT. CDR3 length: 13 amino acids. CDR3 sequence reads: CASRIAGTGELFF. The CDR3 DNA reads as TGTGCCAGCAGAATAGCGGGAACCGGGGAGCTGTTTTTT.

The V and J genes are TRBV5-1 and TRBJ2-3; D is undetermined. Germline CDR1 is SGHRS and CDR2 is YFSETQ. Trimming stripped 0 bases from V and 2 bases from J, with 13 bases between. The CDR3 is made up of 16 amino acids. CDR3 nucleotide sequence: TGCGCCAGCAGCTTGGATAATAGCTTCGACACAGATACGCAGTATTTT. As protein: CASSLDNSFDTDTQYF.

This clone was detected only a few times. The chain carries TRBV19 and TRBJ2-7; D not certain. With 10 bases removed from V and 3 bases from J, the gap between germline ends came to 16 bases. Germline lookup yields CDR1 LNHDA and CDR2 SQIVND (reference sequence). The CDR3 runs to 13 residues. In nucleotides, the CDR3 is TGTGCCACTCGTGCAGAGCCAAGCTACGAGCAGTACTTC. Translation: CATRAEPSYEQYF.

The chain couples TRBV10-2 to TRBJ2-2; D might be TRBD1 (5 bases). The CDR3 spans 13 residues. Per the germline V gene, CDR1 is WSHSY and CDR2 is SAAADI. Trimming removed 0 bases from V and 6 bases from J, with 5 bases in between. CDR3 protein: CASSESGPGELFF. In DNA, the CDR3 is TGCGCCAGCAGTGAGTCGGGGCCCGGGGAGCTGTTTTTT.

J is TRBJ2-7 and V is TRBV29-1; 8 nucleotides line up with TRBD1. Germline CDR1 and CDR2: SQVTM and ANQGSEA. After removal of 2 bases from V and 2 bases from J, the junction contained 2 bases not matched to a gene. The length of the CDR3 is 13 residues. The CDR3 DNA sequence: TGCAGCGTTGAAACAGGGGGGACCTACGAGCAGTACTTC. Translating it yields CSVETGGTYEQYF.

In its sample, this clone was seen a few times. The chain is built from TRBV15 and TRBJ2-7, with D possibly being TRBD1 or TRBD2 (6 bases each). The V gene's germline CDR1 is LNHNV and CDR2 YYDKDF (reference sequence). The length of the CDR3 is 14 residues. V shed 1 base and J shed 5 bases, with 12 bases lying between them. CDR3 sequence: CATSRGGASDEQYF. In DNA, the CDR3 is TGTGCCACCAGCAGAGGGGGGGCTTCGGACGAGCAGTACTTC.

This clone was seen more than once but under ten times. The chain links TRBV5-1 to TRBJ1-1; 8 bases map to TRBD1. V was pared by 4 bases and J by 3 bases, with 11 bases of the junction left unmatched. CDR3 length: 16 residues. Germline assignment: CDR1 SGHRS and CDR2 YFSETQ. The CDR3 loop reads CASSTASGGSDTEAFF. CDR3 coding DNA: TGCGCCAGCAGCACGGCTTCAGGGGGCTCTGACACTGAAGCTTTCTTT.